These 6 T cell receptor beta chains were sequenced from one sample in a study of radiotherapy plus CTLA-4 blockade in lung cancer. The table came from immunoSEQ multiplex PCR; TCRdb's copy has only in-frame clones and leaves some out. The sample lists about 76,000 clones, around 78% occurring once. The starting material was peripheral blood, obtained from a patient treated with radiotherapy plus ipilimumab. The receptors were sampled from a human donor with non-small cell lung cancer whose response to radiotherapy plus ipilimumab could not be evaluated. Some clones in this sample may be carry-over from other donors' samples.

The J gene is TRBJ2-1, the V gene TRBV29-1; D perhaps matches TRBD2 (7 bases). The CDR3 runs to 16 residues. The V end was cut by 7 bases, the J end by 5 bases, with 24 bases between. Germline CDR1 reads SQVTM; CDR2 reads ANQGSEA. CDR3 sequence: CSGGSHLGGPHNEQFF. The CDR3 region has the DNA TGCAGCGGGGGGTCCCACCTGGGGGGGCCCCACAATGAGCAGTTCTTC.

The chain joins TRBV7-9 to TRBJ2-7, with D unclear. CDR3 length equals 16 residues. Per germline, CDR1 SEHNR and CDR2 FQNEAQ (reference sequence). V dropped 1 base and J dropped 2 bases, with 15 bases sitting between them. The CDR3 loop reads CASSLESLNTAYEQYF. DNA of the CDR3: TGTGCCAGCAGCTTAGAATCGTTGAACACAGCCTACGAGCAGTACTTC. Complete variable domain (other parts from reference TRBV7-9 and TRBJ2-7): DTGVSQNPRHKITKRGQNVTFRCDPISEHNRLYWYRQTLGQGPEFLTYFQNEAQLEKSRLLSDRFSAERPKGSFSTLEIQRTEQGDSAMYLCASSLESLNTAYEQYFGPGTRLTVT.

The chain recombines TRBV6-1 with TRBJ1-2; D gene unclear. The CDR3 sequence is 15 residues long. Germline V gives CDR1 MNHNS, CDR2 SASEGT. V lost 5 bases and J lost 1, with 14 bases in between. CDR3 amino acids: CASSPPGLSNYGYTF. Here the CDR3 DNA reads TGTGCCAGCAGTCCCCCGGGTCTGAGTAACTATGGCTACACCTTC.

The V call is TRBV19, the J call TRBJ2-5, with 9 bases lining up with TRBD1. The trim removed 5 bases at V and 4 bases at J, leaving 20 bases unmatched. The CDR3 is 19 amino acids. The V gene's germline CDR1 is LNHDA and CDR2 SQIVND (reference sequence). CDR3 loop: CASSRFPLDRGMTPETQYF. The CDR3 DNA follows: TGTGCCAGTAGTCGCTTTCCGCTTGACAGGGGGATGACCCCAGAGACCCAGTACTTC.

V gene TRBV29-1 combines with J gene TRBJ1-2; perhaps TRBD1 as D (6 bases). CDR3 length: 13 amino acids. Trimming pared 7 bases from V and 6 bases from J, leaving 18 bases between. CDR1 and CDR2 (germline): SQVTM, ANQGSEA. CDR3 coding DNA: TGCAGCGGCGCAACGGGCAGGGGTGATGGCTACACCTTC. This encodes CSGATGRGDGYTF.

In nucleotides, the CDR3 is TGCGCCAGCAGCCAAGATCGGGGGGGCATTAATGGCTACACCTTC. Translated, it gives CASSQDRGGINGYTF. The chain employs TRBV4-3 and TRBJ1-2, with D possibly TRBD1 on 6 matching bases. The germline V and J ends were trimmed by 0 bases and 6 bases, with 14 bases remaining between them. This CDR3 contains 15 residues. CDR1 and CDR2 (germline): LGHNA, YSLEER.